The subject of this entry is one T cell receptor beta chain. Its antigen is unidentified. Germline V gene lookup returns CDR1 SNHLY and CDR2 FYNNEI. This CDR3 has 15 amino acids. V lost 7 bases and J lost 5; bases outside the gene matches: 14. Profiling relied on immunoSEQ multiplex PCR, and the TCRdb table lists in-frame clones only, not all of them. The sample lists about 190,000 clones; 84% were seen once. The data were obtained in a study of cytomegalovirus exposure and HLA in healthy donors. Separation from the roughly 690-subject first cohort characterized the roughly 120-subject validation cohort, to which the donors belonged. Study-level findings and limits: The study designated over 150 TCR beta chains cytomegalovirus-associated.

Sequenced sample: PBMCs. This chain joins TRBV2 and TRBJ2-7, with TRBD2 matching 7 bases. This clonotype was obtained from a young man in good health and CMV-seropositive. CDR3 bases: TGTGCCAGCATGGTAAGGGGCGGGAGTGGCCACGAGCAGTACTTC. This encodes CASMVRGGSGHEQYF.